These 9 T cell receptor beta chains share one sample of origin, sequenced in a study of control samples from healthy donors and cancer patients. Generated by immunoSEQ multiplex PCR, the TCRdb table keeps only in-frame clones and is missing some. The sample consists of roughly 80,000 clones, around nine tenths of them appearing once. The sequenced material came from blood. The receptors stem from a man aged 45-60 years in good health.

CDR3 DNA: TGTGCCAGCAGCTTTCGAGTAGGAGGTACTACCCAGCCCCAGCATTTT. Amino acids: CASSFRVGGTTQPQHF. J is TRBJ1-5 and V is TRBV7-8, with D unresolved. Looked up from germline, CDR1 is SGHVS and CDR2 is FQNEAQ. V lost 3 bases and J 7 bases, leaving 19 bases between the germline ends. The CDR3 length is 16 residues.

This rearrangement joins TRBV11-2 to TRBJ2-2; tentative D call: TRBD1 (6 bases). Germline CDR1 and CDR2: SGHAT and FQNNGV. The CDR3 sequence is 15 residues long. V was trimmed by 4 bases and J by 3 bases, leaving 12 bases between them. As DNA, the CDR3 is TGTGCCAGCAGCTCCGGACAGAGAGACACCGGGGAGCTGTTTTTT. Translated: CASSSGQRDTGELFF.

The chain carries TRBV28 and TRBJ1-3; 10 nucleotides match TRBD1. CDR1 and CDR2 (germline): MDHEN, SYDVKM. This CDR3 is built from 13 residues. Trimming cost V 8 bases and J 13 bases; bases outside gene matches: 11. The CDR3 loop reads CASGSRDRGGIYF. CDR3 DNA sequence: TGTGCCAGCGGAAGCCGGGACAGGGGAGGAATATATTTT. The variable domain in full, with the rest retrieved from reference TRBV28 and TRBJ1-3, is DVKVTQSSRYLVKRTGEKVFLECVQDMDHENMFWYRQDPGLGLRLIYFSYDVKMKEKGDIPEGYSVSREKKERFSLILESASTNQTSMYLCASGSRDRGGIYFGEGSWLTVV.

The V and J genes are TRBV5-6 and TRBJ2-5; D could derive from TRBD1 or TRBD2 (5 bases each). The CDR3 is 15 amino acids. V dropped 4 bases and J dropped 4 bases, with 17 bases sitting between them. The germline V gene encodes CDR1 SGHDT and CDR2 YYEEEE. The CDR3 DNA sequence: TGTGCCAGCAGCCGGATCGGGACGGAACTAGAGACCCAGTACTTC. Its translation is CASSRIGTELETQYF.

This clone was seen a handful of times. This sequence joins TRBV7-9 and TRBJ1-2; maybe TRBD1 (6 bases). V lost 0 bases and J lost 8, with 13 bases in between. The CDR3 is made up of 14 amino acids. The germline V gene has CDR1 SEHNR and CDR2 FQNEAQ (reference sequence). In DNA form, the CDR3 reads TGTGCCAGCAGCTTAGCAGGGGGTCTAGGCGGCTACACCTTC. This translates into CASSLAGGLGGYTF.

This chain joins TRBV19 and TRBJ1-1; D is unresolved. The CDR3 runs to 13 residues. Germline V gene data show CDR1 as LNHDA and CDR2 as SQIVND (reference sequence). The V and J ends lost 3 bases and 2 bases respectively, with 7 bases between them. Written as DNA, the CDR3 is TGTGCCAGTAGTATTACCGGAAACACTGAAGCTTTCTTT. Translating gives CASSITGNTEAFF.

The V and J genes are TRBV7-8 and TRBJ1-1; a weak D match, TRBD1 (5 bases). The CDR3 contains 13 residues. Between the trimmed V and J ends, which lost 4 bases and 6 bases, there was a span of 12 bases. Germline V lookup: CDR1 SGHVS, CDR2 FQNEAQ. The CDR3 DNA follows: TGTGCCAGCAGCTCCAGGGAAATCGCTGAAGCTTTCTTT. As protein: CASSSREIAEAFF.

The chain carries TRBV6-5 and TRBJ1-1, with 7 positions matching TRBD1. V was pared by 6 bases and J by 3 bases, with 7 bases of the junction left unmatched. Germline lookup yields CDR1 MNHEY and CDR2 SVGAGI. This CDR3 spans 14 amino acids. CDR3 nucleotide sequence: TGTGCCAGCAGATACGACACAGGGGACACTGAAGCTTTCTTT. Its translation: CASRYDTGDTEAFF.

DNA for the CDR3: TGTGCCATCAGTGAGGGGTTGGGAAACACAGATACGCAGTATTTT. Its translation: CAISEGLGNTDTQYF. The V and J genes are TRBV10-3 and TRBJ2-3; D uncertain. CDR1 and CDR2 from the germline V gene are ENHRY and SYGVKD. The V end lost 2 bases, the J end lost 2 bases, and 11 bases lay between the germline ends. The CDR3 has 15 residues.